The rows below give T cell receptor beta chains drawn from one sample of a study of Ad26.COV2.S vaccination and SARS-CoV-2 variants. Using immunoSEQ multiplex PCR, the repertoire was profiled, and TCRdb retains in-frame clones only, with some absent. The table lists about 320,000 clones, around four fifths of them singletons. The sample in question was peripheral blood, obtained in a trial of Ad26.COV2.S vaccine versus placebo. The receptors were gathered from a person aged 18-60 years who received the Ad26.COV2.S COVID-19 vaccine or a placebo. CDR3s include the opening cysteine and the closing phenylalanine or tryptophan. The D gene is left open where the match is weak. Expanded clones get a size class; other rows say once, few or many, or leave the size out.

V gene	D gene	J gene	clone size	CDR3 DNA	CDR3 protein
TRBV29-1	TRBD1	TRBJ2-1	few	TGCAGCGTTCGGACCTACAGGGGATCGGGCTACAATGAGCAGTTCTTC	CSVRTYRGSGYNEQFF
TRBV3-1/TRBV3-2	.	TRBJ2-2	.	TGTGCCAGCAGCCACGAATCTAGGACCGGGGAGCTGTTTTTT	CASSHESRTGELFF
TRBV19	.	TRBJ2-2	once	TGTGCCAGTTCTACTGGGGGGAGGAACACCGGGGAGCTGTTTTTT	CASSTGGRNTGELFF
TRBV7-6	.	TRBJ1-1	.	TGTGCCAGCAGCTTAGGGGGGGTCCAGACTGAAGCTTTCTTT	CASSLGGVQTEAFF
TRBV28	.	TRBJ2-7	.	TGTGCCAGCAGGTCTACTGATCCGAGCTCCTACGAGCAGTACTTC	CASRSTDPSSYEQYF
TRBV2	.	TRBJ1-4	.	TGTGCCAGCAGTGAGAAGCCCCGCACTAATGAAAAACTGTTTTTT	CASSEKPRTNEKLFF
TRBV4-2	TRBD2	TRBJ2-7	.	TGTGCCAGCAGCCAAGTCAGCGGGGGCATAGGCTACGAGCAGTACTTC	CASSQVSGGIGYEQYF
TRBV5-1	.	TRBJ2-1	.	TGCGCCAGCAGCTTTAGGACGCCCGAAAATGAGCAGTTCTTC	CASSFRTPENEQFF
TRBV7-8	TRBD2	TRBJ2-1	.	TGTGCCAGCAGCTTGTATGAGGGACTAGCGGGGGGGCATTACAATGAGCAGTTCTTC	CASSLYEGLAGGHYNEQFF
TRBV5-5	TRBD1	TRBJ2-3	.	TGTGCCAGCAGCCCGGGGGACAGGGGGATAGATACGCAGTATTTT	CASSPGDRGIDTQYF
TRBV28	TRBD1	TRBJ1-1	few	TGTGCCAGCAGTTTAGGGCAGGGGGGGGCCACTGAAGCTTTCTTT	CASSLGQGGATEAFF
TRBV19	.	TRBJ1-5	once	TGTGCCAGTAGCAACAGGAATCAGCCCCAGCATTTT	CASSNRNQPQHF
TRBV7-9	.	TRBJ1-2	.	TGTGCCAGCAGCTTAGGGGGTGACGGGGGCTACACCTTC	CASSLGGDGGYTF
TRBV28	.	TRBJ2-2	.	TGTGCCAGCAGTTACCCATCCACCGGGGAGCTGTTTTTT	CASSYPSTGELFF
TRBV9	TRBD1	TRBJ1-1	few	TGTGCCAGCAGCCCCCGACCGGACAGGGTGGTAGCTTTCTTT	CASSPRPDRVVAFF
TRBV7-8	.	TRBJ1-1	.	TGTGCCAGCAGCTCTTCTCATGTTATAGGACGGTCGAACACTGAAGCTTTCTTT	CASSSSHVIGRSNTEAFF
TRBV7-9	TRBD1	TRBJ2-2	.	TGTGCCAGCAGCTTAACGGACAGGGGGCGTACCGGGGAGCTGTTTTTT	CASSLTDRGRTGELFF
TRBV6-5	.	TRBJ1-2	.	TGTGCCAGCAGTCGAGGGACCGACGGTGGAGGCTACACCTTC	CASSRGTDGGGYTF
TRBV5-6	TRBD1	TRBJ1-6	.	TGTGCCAGCAGCTCGTTGCACAGGGGCGCTAATTCACCCCTCCACTTT	CASSSLHRGANSPLHF
TRBV7-3	.	TRBJ2-7	.	TGTGCCAGCACCTCCAAGGGGGAAAGTAGGGAGGAATATCCCTACGAGCAGTACTTC	CASTSKGESREEYPYEQYF
TRBV7-9	.	TRBJ1-5	few	TGTGCCAGCAGCCGTACAGGGAGCAATCAGCCCCAGCATTTT	CASSRTGSNQPQHF
TRBV2	.	TRBJ1-4	.	TGTGCCAGCCGGACAGTTGCAACTAATGAAAAACTGTTTTTT	CASRTVATNEKLFF
TRBV21-1	.	TRBJ1-2	.	TGTGCCAGCAGCAACGGCCCCAGGGGGAACTATGGCTACACCTTC	CASSNGPRGNYGYTF
TRBV19	.	TRBJ2-3	.	TGTGCCAGTAGTATCAAAGTAGGTCCAGATACGCAGTATTTT	CASSIKVGPDTQYF
TRBV5-6	.	TRBJ2-1	once	TGTGCCAGCAGCTTGTCTGGCCCCCGGGATGAGCAGTTCTTC	CASSLSGPRDEQFF
TRBV7-9	.	TRBJ2-7	.	TGTGCCAGCAGCCTAGGGGGTTTATACGAGCAGTACTTC	CASSLGGLYEQYF
TRBV24-1	TRBD2	TRBJ2-1	.	TGTGCCACCAGTGATCCTGTGGTGGGGCGGGGGGATCTCAATGAGCAGTTCTTC	CATSDPVVGRGDLNEQFF
TRBV9	.	TRBJ1-3	.	TGTGCCAGCAGCGTAGGCTACTCCTCTGGAAACACCATATATTTT	CASSVGYSSGNTIYF
TRBV28	.	TRBJ1-5	once	TGTGCCAGCAGTTTATTCAGGACAGTTCTTGTCCGGGGCAGTCAGCCCCAGCATTTT	CASSLFRTVLVRGSQPQHF
TRBV9	.	TRBJ1-6	few	TGTGCCAGCAGCCGAGGTGCGGGATCACCCCTCCACTTT	CASSRGAGSPLHF
TRBV5-6	.	TRBJ2-5	.	TGTGCCAGCAGCTTAGCCCGGACAAGCCAAGAGACCCAGTACTTC	CASSLARTSQETQYF
TRBV9	TRBD1	TRBJ1-6	few	TGTGCCAGCAGCGTAGCCCCGCAGGGGGCATCACCCCTCCACTTT	CASSVAPQGASPLHF
TRBV4-1	TRBD1	TRBJ1-2	.	TGCGCCAGCAGCCAAGTGCCCCGGGACAGCTATGGCTACACCTTC	CASSQVPRDSYGYTF
TRBV7-2	.	TRBJ1-1	.	TGTGCCAGCAGCCCAGCGGCGGCTGGGATGGGAACTGAAGCTTTCTTT	CASSPAAAGMGTEAFF
TRBV4-2	.	TRBJ2-2	.	TGTGCCAGCAGAAGGGCGGGGAACACCGGGGAGCTGTTTTTT	CASRRAGNTGELFF
TRBV5-6	.	TRBJ1-6	.	TGTGCCAGCAGCTTGCCTCCTGGACGGGACTATTACTATAATTCACCCCTCCACTTT	CASSLPPGRDYYYNSPLHF
TRBV18	TRBD2	TRBJ2-5	.	TGTGCCAGCTCAGGGGACTACGAAGAGACCCAGTACTTC	CASSGDYEETQYF
TRBV7-3	.	TRBJ1-1	once	TGTGCCAGCAGCTTAGGGGCGGGCCCCTACGCTGAAGCTTTCTTT	CASSLGAGPYAEAFF
TRBV7-8	TRBD2	TRBJ2-1	.	TGTGCCAGCAGCTCCGAACGTCTTGTAGCGGGAACTTCCAGTGAGCAGTTCTTC	CASSSERLVAGTSSEQFF
TRBV4-1	.	TRBJ1-1	.	TGCGCCAGCAGCCAACAGGGGATCGCTGAAGCTTTCTTT	CASSQQGIAEAFF
TRBV10-3	.	TRBJ2-1	.	TGTGCCATCAGTGAGTCCGGGAACGGGCAGTTCTTC	CAISESGNGQFF
TRBV21-1	.	TRBJ1-2	.	TGTGCCAGCAGCATTATCAGGGTCCCTAACTATGGCTACACCTTC	CASSIIRVPNYGYTF
TRBV5-5	.	TRBJ1-5	.	TGTGCCAGCAGCTTGATTGGGGACTATAGCAATCAGCCCCAGCATTTT	CASSLIGDYSNQPQHF
TRBV1	.	TRBJ1-1	.	TGCACCAGCAGCCATAAGGGGGGGGGTAACACTGAAGCTTTCTTT	CTSSHKGGGNTEAFF
TRBV7-3	TRBD1	TRBJ2-7	.	TGTGCCAGCAGCTTAACAACAGGGGTAGGCGGCGAGCAGTACTTC	CASSLTTGVGGEQYF
TRBV6-5	.	TRBJ2-6	.	TGTGCCAGCAGAGACGACAGGACTGGGGCCAACGTCCTGACTTTC	CASRDDRTGANVLTF
TRBV6-5	.	TRBJ1-1	.	TGTGCCAGCAGGCAAAACACTGAAGCTTTCTTT	CASRQNTEAFF
TRBV5-1	.	TRBJ2-5	.	TGCGCCAGCAGCTCGGTAGGAAGGGGCAGGCAAGAGACCCAGTACTTC	CASSSVGRGRQETQYF
TRBV27	.	TRBJ2-1	.	TGTGCCAGCAGTTTATCTGAACTTGGGCGGCAGTTCTTC	CASSLSELGRQFF
TRBV28	.	TRBJ2-1	.	TGTGCCACGTGCTCCTACAATGAGCAGTTCTTC	CATCSYNEQFF
TRBV21-1	.	TRBJ2-4	.	TGTGCCAGCAGCAAAGAAGTTAGGGACTCAGGGGTATCGTACTTC	CASSKEVRDSGVSYF
TRBV6-5	.	TRBJ2-3	.	TGTGCCAGCAGTTCGCTTAGCGGTATTAGCACAGATACGCAGTATTTT	CASSSLSGISTDTQYF
TRBV5-8	TRBD1	TRBJ2-6	.	TGTGCCAGCAGCCCCACAAGAAGACAGGGAAACTCTGGGGCCAACGTCCTGACTTTC	CASSPTRRQGNSGANVLTF
TRBV28	.	TRBJ1-4	.	TGTGCCAGCAGTCTAGGGGACTTAACTAATGAAAAACTGTTTTTT	CASSLGDLTNEKLFF
TRBV5-4	.	TRBJ1-2	.	TGTGCCAGCAGCTCGGCGCAGCGAAATTATGGCTACACCTTC	CASSSAQRNYGYTF